Many counts were recorded for the clone carrying this TCR beta chain. The antigen remains unidentified. Hyperthyroidism cases were recent diagnoses of under 2 months' duration in people aged 18 to 65. Certain patients were not enrolled. These were patients with other autoimmune diseases, uncontrolled infections, pregnancy or lactation. This record belongs to a study of Graves' ophthalmopathy and Graves' hyperthyroidism. From germline, CDR1 is MDHEN and CDR2 SYDVKM. This CDR3 is 12 amino acids long. V dropped 3 bases and J dropped 4 bases, with 6 bases sitting between them. Study-wide points: It was with about 71% sensitivity and just under 75% specificity that the model predicted ophthalmopathy progression.

Amplification of TCR beta CDR3 regions used RNA transcripts. First-round RT-PCR relied on HTBI primers, and a second-round multiplex PCR came next. TCRdb processed the multiplex PCR reads anew with MiXCR; each CDR3 protein has one entry. Altogether roughly 410,000 distinct CDR3 sequences are present, 15% to 19% being singletons, with the ten largest covering 5.5% to 7%. The chain uses TRBV28 and TRBJ1-2, with D uncertain. The sample was peripheral blood. This clonotype originated in a woman between 18 and 29 years old with stable Graves' hyperthyroidism. CDR3 in DNA: TGTGCCAGCAGTTTGGGCCTCTATGGCTACACCTTC. The encoded protein is CASSLGLYGYTF.